The clone carrying this T cell receptor beta chain was seen a few times. Antigen specificity is unknown. Indicated treatment: approximately 9-day PBMC culture with coronavirus spike peptide pools or control peptides (ViraFEST assay). Trimming removed 6 bases from V and 9 bases from J, with 14 bases in between. This CDR3 region has 13 residues. The sample comes from a study of vaccination and CD4 T cells after COVID-19. The Oncomine TCR Beta short-read assay was what sequenced the DNA obtained from cultured CD4+ T cells. TCRdb independently ran MiXCR on the PCR reads; one entry per CDR3 protein. The sample has around 26,000 distinct CDR3 sequences, about 39% seen once.

The clonotype originates from a human donor who had recovered from COVID-19. The sequenced sample consisted of CD4+ T cells from blood, cultured in vitro. V usage is TRBV12-3 or TRBV12-4 and J usage is TRBJ2-2; possibly TRBD1 for D (6 bases). CDR3 nucleotides: TGTGCCAGCAGGGACAGTTCGATCCGGGAGCTGTTTTTT. It codes for CASRDSSIRELFF.